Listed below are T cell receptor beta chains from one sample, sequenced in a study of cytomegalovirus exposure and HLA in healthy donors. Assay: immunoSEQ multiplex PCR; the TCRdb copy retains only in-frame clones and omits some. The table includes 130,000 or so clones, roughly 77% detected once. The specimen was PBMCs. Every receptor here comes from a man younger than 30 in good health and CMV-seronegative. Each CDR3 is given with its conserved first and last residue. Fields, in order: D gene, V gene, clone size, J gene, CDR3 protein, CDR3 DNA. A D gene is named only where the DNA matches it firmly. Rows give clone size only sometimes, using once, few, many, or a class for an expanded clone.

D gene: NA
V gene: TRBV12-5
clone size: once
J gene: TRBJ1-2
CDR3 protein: CAGGLGGTRYGYTF
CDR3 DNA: TGTGCTGGTGGTTTGGGAGGGACACGGTATGGCTACACCTTC

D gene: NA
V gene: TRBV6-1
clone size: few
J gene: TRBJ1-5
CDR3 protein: CASSLGGRGNQPQHF
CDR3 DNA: TGTGCCAGCAGCTTGGGGGGGAGGGGCAATCAGCCCCAGCATTTT

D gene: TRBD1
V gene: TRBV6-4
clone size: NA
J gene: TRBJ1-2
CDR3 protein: CASSEYDRGNGYTF
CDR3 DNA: TGTGCCAGCAGTGAATACGACAGGGGAAATGGCTACACCTTC

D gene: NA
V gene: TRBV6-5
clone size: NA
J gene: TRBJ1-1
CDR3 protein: CASSYGREGTEAFF
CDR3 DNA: TGTGCCAGCAGTTACGGCAGGGAGGGCACTGAAGCTTTCTTT

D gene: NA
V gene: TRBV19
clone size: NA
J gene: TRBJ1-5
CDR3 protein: CASSTWAGDSNQPQHF
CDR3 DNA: TGTGCCAGTAGTACCTGGGCCGGTGATAGCAATCAGCCCCAGCATTTT

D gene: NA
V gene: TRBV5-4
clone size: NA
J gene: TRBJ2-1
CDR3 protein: CASSPRQRSSYNEQFF
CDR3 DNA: TGTGCCAGCAGCCCCCGACAGAGGAGCTCCTACAATGAGCAGTTCTTC

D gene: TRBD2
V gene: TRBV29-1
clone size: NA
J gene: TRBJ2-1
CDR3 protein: CSVEGLAGGLFF
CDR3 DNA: TGCAGCGTTGAAGGACTAGCGGGGGGGCTGTTCTTC

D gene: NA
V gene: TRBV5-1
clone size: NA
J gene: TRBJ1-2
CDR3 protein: CASSLDRPRDGYTF
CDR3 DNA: TGCGCCAGCAGCTTGGACAGACCCAGGGATGGCTACACCTTC

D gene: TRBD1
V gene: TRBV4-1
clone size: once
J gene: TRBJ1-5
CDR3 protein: CASSLQGARSNQPQHF
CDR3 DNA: TGCGCCAGCAGCCTCCAGGGGGCGCGAAGCAATCAGCCCCAGCATTTT

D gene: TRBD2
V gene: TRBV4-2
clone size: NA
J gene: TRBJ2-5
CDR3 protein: CASSQGGGESETQYF
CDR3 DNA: TGTGCCAGCAGCCAAGGGGGAGGGGAGAGTGAGACCCAGTACTTC

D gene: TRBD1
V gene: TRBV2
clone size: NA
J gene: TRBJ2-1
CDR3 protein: CASSGFDRTGVGDEQFF
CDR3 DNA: TGTGCCAGCAGTGGTTTTGATAGGACAGGGGTAGGAGACGAGCAGTTCTTC

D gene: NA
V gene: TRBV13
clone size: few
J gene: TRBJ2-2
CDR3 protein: CASSLYPGASTGELFF
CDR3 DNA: TGTGCCAGCAGCTTATATCCAGGGGCGAGTACCGGGGAGCTGTTTTTT

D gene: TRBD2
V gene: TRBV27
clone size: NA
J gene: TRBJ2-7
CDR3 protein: CASSWGSGGAYEQYF
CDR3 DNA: TGTGCCAGCAGTTGGGGCAGCGGGGGGGCTTACGAGCAGTACTTC

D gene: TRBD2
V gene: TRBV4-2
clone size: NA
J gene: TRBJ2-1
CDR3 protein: CASSTGGSYNEQFF
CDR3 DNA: TGTGCCAGCAGTACCGGGGGGTCCTACAATGAGCAGTTCTTC

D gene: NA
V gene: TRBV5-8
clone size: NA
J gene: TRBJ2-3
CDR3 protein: CASSPSRQVGRDTQYF
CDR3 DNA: TGTGCCAGCAGCCCCTCCCGGCAGGTGGGGAGAGATACGCAGTATTTT

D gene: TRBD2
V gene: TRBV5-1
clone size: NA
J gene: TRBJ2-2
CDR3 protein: CASSFMAGGPGELFF
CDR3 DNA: TGCGCCAGCAGCTTTATGGCGGGGGGGCCCGGGGAGCTGTTTTTT

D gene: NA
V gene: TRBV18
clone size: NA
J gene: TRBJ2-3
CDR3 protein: CASSPQRNTDTQYF
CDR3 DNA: TGTGCCAGCTCACCCCAGAGGAACACAGATACGCAGTATTTT

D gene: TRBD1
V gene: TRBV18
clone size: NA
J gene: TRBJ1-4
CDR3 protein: CASSPGTGGTNEKLFF
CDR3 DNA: TGTGCCAGCTCACCCGGGACAGGGGGAACTAATGAAAAACTGTTTTTT

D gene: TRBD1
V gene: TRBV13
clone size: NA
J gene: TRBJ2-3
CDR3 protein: CASSLRGQGRTDTQYF
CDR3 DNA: TGTGCCAGCAGCTTAAGGGGACAGGGAAGGACAGATACGCAGTATTTT

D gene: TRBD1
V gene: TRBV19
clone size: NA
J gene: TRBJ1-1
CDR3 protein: CASRDSQNTEAFF
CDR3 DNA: TGTGCCAGTCGGGACAGCCAGAACACTGAAGCTTTCTTT

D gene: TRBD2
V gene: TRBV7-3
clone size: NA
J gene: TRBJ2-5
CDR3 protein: CASSQSTGGVETQYF
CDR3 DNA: TGTGCCAGCAGCCAGTCCACCGGGGGGGTTGAGACCCAGTACTTC

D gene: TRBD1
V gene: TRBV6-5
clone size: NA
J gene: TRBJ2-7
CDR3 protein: CASRDRGYEQYF
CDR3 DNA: TGTGCCAGCAGGGACAGGGGATACGAGCAGTACTTC

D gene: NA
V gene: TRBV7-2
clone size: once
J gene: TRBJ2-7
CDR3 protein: CASSRTLLGANYEQYF
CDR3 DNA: TGTGCCAGCAGCCGAACCCTTTTGGGGGCAAACTACGAGCAGTACTTC

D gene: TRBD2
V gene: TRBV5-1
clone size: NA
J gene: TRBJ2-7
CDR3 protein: CASSHRDTGTSGGASEQYF
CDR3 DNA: TGCGCCAGCAGCCACCGGGACACCGGGACTAGCGGGGGTGCGAGTGAGCAGTACTTC

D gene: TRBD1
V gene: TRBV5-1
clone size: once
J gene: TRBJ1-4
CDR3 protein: CASSAGQADEKLFF
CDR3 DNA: TGCGCCAGCAGCGCGGGACAGGCCGATGAAAAACTGTTTTTT

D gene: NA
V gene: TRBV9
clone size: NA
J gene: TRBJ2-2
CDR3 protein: CASREGIPGSNTGELFF
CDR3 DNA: TGTGCCAGCAGAGAAGGAATTCCGGGTTCGAACACCGGGGAGCTGTTTTTT

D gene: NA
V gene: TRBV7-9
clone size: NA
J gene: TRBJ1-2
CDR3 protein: CSSSSFDFQGYGYTF
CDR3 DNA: TGTTCCAGCAGCTCATTCGACTTCCAGGGCTATGGCTACACCTTC

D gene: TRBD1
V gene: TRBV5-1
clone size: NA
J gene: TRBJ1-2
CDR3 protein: CASSPGQGAEGYTF
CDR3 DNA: TGCGCCAGCAGCCCGGGACAGGGGGCGGAAGGCTACACCTTC

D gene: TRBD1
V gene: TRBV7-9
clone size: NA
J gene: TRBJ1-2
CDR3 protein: CSSSLDLRDRHGYTF
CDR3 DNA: TGTTCCAGCAGCTTAGATTTGAGGGACAGGCATGGCTACACCTTC

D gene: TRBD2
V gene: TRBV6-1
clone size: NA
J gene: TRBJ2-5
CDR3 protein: CASSEGSSGGHETQYF
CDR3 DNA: TGTGCCAGCAGTGAAGGTTCCAGCGGGGGGCATGAGACCCAGTACTTC

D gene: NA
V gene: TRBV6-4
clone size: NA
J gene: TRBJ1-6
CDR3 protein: CASSERLSGSPLHF
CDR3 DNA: TGTGCCAGCAGTGAGAGGCTCTCTGGTTCACCCCTCCACTTT